This T cell receptor beta chain was obtained from a study of T-cell memory formation after mild COVID-19. Overall study context: TCR clusters were mostly donor specific.

Points from the study as a whole: Mainly CM and EM harbored the contracting CD4+ clones; mainly EMRA harbored the CD8+ ones.

Using its own MiXCR run on the 5' RACE reads, TCRdb lists one record per CDR3 protein. The data hold just over 60,000 distinct CDR3 sequences, with less than 9.5% observed a single time. This clonotype has ten or more counts. Antigen unknown. The germline V and J ends were trimmed by 3 bases and 3 bases, with 9 bases remaining between them. The CDR3 runs to 14 residues. The receptor was isolated from a man younger than 30 who had mild COVID-19 (a few samples of this study predate the infection). Cell type and time point are not known. The sequenced sample was PBMCs or a T cell subset sorted from them (not recorded which). The rearrangement links TRBV12-3 or TRBV12-4 to TRBJ2-4; D is ambiguous. Written as DNA, the CDR3 is TGTGCCAGCAGTTTGGGTTCGGTCAAAAACATTCAGTACTTC. As protein: CASSLGSVKNIQYF.